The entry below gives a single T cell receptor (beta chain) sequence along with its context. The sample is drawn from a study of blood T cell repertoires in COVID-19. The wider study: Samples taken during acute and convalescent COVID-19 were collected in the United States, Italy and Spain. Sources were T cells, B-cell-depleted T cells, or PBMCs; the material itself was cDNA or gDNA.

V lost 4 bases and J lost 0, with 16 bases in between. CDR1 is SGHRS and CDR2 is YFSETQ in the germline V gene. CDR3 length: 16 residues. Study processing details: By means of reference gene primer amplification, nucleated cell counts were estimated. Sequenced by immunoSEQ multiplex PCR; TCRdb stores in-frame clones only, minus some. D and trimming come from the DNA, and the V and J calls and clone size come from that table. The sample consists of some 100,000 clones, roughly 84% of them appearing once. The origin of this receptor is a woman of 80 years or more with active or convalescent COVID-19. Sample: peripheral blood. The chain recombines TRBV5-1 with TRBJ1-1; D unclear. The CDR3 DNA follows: TGCGCCAGCAGCGACCGTTTCGACAATCTGAACACTGAAGCTTTCTTT. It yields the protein CASSDRFDNLNTEAFF.